The 24 T cell receptor beta chains in this list originate from one sample, sequenced in a study of neurological immune-mediated disorders. From the 5' RACE reads, TCRdb called clonotypes with MiXCR, one entry per CDR3 protein. This sample has around 70,000 distinct CDR3 sequences, with roughly 3.1% found just once. The sample was PBMCs. These receptors were taken from a woman aged 50 to 60 with multiple sclerosis.

This clonotype was seen many times. The genes are TRBV12-3 or TRBV12-4 and TRBJ2-1, with 14 bases aligning to TRBD2. The CDR3 extends over 15 amino acids. V lost 7 bases and J lost 7; bases outside the gene matches: 6. The chain's CDR3 is CASTMTSGGANEQFF. The CDR3 DNA sequence: TGTGCCAGCACCATGACTAGCGGGGGGGCAAATGAGCAGTTCTTC.

This clonotype was found many times. CDR3 region: CASSSTGMQTQYF. CDR3 in DNA: TGTGCCAGCAGCTCGACAGGGATGCAGACCCAGTACTTC. The chain joins TRBV11-3 to TRBJ2-5; 7 bases are shared with TRBD1. Looked up from germline, CDR1 is SGHNT and CDR2 is YENEEA. Unmatched junction bases numbered 5, after V lost 4 bases and J lost 6 bases. The CDR3 sequence is 13 residues long.

The table lists this clonotype with many counts. The gene calls are TRBV5-1 and TRBJ1-4, with a possible D match to TRBD1 (5 bases). Between the trimmed V and J ends, which lost 4 bases and 7 bases, there was a span of 14 bases. The CDR3 runs 14 residues. The germline gives CDR1 SGHRS, CDR2 YFSETQ. The CDR3 DNA sequence: TGCGCCAGCAGCCCGGGGGGGAATGGTGAAAAACTGTTTTTT. Translation gives CASSPGGNGEKLFF.

This chain links TRBV7-2 with TRBJ2-2, with D possibly being TRBD1 or TRBD2 (5 bases each). Trimming pared 5 bases from V and 5 bases from J, leaving 15 bases between. The germline V gene has CDR1 SGHTA and CDR2 FQGNSA. This CDR3 is 15 amino acids long. CDR3 protein: CASSPQGGGTGELFF. The CDR3 DNA is TGTGCCAGCAGCCCCCAGGGTGGGGGAACCGGGGAGCTGTTTTTT.

This clonotype was observed many times. J is TRBJ2-5 and V is TRBV2, with D tentatively TRBD2 (5 bases). Germline CDR1 and CDR2: SNHLY and FYNNEI. The V end lost 4 bases, the J end lost 9 bases, and 9 bases lay between the germline ends. This CDR3 has 11 amino acids. The DNA for the CDR3 is TGTGCCAGCAGTGGTCTAGCAGCCCAGTACTTC. It codes for CASSGLAAQYF.

This clonotype was counted many times. The chain combines TRBV29-1 with TRBJ1-1; D is uncertain. V was clipped by 7 bases and J by 0 bases, with 12 bases between them. The CDR3 length is 13 residues. Looked up from germline, CDR1 is SQVTM and CDR2 is ANQGSEA. The CDR3 region has the DNA TGCAGCGCCATCGGACGGATGAACACTGAAGCTTTCTTT. It yields the protein CSAIGRMNTEAFF.

This clonotype appeared many times. The chain joins TRBV3-1 to TRBJ1-1, with D possibly being TRBD1 (5 bases). The V end lost 3 bases, the J end lost 5 bases, and 13 bases lay between the germline ends. Looked up from germline, CDR1 is LGHDT and CDR2 is YNNKEL (reference sequence). The CDR3 extends over 14 amino acids. CDR3 amino acids: CASSHAPGLTEAFF. In DNA form, the CDR3 reads TGTGCCAGCAGCCATGCCCCAGGGCTTACTGAAGCTTTCTTT.

This clonotype has ten or more counts. The V gene is TRBV12-3 or TRBV12-4, the J gene TRBJ2-5, with D tentatively TRBD1 or TRBD2 (5 bases each). The CDR3 length is 14 residues. Deletions cut 5 bases from V and 2 bases from J, with 12 bases between. CDR3 loop: CASSRGPTQETQYF. Written as DNA, the CDR3 is TGTGCCAGCAGTCGGGGACCAACACAAGAGACCCAGTACTTC.

This clonotype was seen many times. V is TRBV20-1 and J is TRBJ1-6; 7 bases map to TRBD1. Germline CDR1 reads DFQATT; CDR2 reads SNEGSKA (reference sequence). The CDR3 is 14 residues long. V lost 4 bases to trimming and J lost 6 bases; unmatched junction nucleotides: 6. This CDR3 reads CSATPGTVNSPLHF. The CDR3 DNA reads as TGCAGTGCTACCCCCGGGACAGTTAATTCACCCCTCCACTTT.

This clonotype was observed many times. The V and J genes are TRBV5-6 and TRBJ1-2, with 7 nucleotides matching TRBD1. Germline V gene data show CDR1 as SGHDT and CDR2 as YYEEEE. This CDR3 comprises 15 residues. V gave up 4 bases and J gave up 4 bases; unmatched junction bases: 10. In nucleotides, the CDR3 is TGTGCCAGCAGCAGAACGGGACAGAGGAGCTATGGCTACACCTTC. Residues: CASSRTGQRSYGYTF.

The table lists this clonotype with many counts. The chain carries TRBV7-9 and TRBJ2-1; D is undetermined. Per germline, CDR1 SEHNR and CDR2 FQNEAQ (reference sequence). This CDR3 spans 15 amino acids. Deletions cut 5 bases from V and 2 bases from J, with 13 bases between. Here the CDR3 reads CASSPLGVTYNEQFF. The CDR3 nucleotides are TGTGCCAGCAGCCCTCTCGGAGTAACCTACAATGAGCAGTTCTTC. Drawing the rest from reference TRBV7-9 and TRBJ2-1, the complete variable domain is DTGVSQNPRHKITKRGQNVTFRCDPISEHNRLYWYRQTLGQGPEFLTYFQNEAQLEKSRLLSDRFSAERPKGSFSTLEIQRTEQGDSAMYLCASSPLGVTYNEQFFGPGTRLTVL.

This clonotype was observed at least ten times. The genes are TRBV5-1 and TRBJ2-1, with 16 bases matching TRBD2. Germline CDR1 SGHRS, CDR2 YFSETQ. The CDR3 is made up of 19 amino acids. J gave up 0 bases and V 4 bases, and 7 bases lay outside the gene matches. In DNA, the CDR3 is TGCGCCAGCAGCCCGGGACTAGCGGGAGGGACACCCTCCTACAATGAGCAGTTCTTC. This codes for CASSPGLAGGTPSYNEQFF.

The table lists this clonotype with many counts. This chain uses TRBV20-1 with TRBJ1-6; TRBD1 matches 9 bases. The J segment lost 9 bases and the V segment lost 3 bases, leaving 9 bases of the junction unmatched. Looked up from germline, CDR1 is DFQATT and CDR2 is SNEGSKA (reference sequence). This CDR3 is 15 amino acids long. The CDR3 DNA reads TGCAGTGCTAGTTCGGCGGACAGGGGTTTTTCACCCCTCCACTTT. As protein: CSASSADRGFSPLHF.

This clonotype was detected ten times or more. The rearrangement links TRBV20-1 to TRBJ1-1; D gene unclear. V lost 6 bases to trimming and J lost 3 bases, with 14 bases between them. This CDR3 has 13 amino acids. Germline CDR1 is DFQATT and CDR2 is SNEGSKA (reference sequence). The CDR3 DNA reads TGCAGTGCATATGACATGGGCCACACTGAAGCTTTCTTT. Translating it yields CSAYDMGHTEAFF.

This clonotype was seen many times. CDR3 DNA sequence: TGCAGTGCTAGAGATCAGAAGGGAAGCTCCTACGAGCAGTACTTC. Translating gives CSARDQKGSSYEQYF. The chain uses TRBV20-1 and TRBJ2-7; no clear D gene. Germline CDR1 reads DFQATT; CDR2 reads SNEGSKA (reference sequence). The CDR3 totals 15 residues. V was shortened by 0 bases and J by 0 bases, with 12 bases between the two germline ends.

This clonotype was seen ten or more times. The chain carries TRBV2 and TRBJ1-5, with TRBD1 as a possible D gene (6 bases). This CDR3 region has 13 residues. Germline assignment: CDR1 SNHLY and CDR2 FYNNEI. Trimming removed 6 bases from V and 4 bases from J, with 10 bases in between. CDR3 amino acids: CASSQQGNQPQHF. The DNA of the CDR3 is TGTGCCAGCAGCCAACAGGGAAATCAGCCCCAGCATTTT.

In this sample, this clonotype turned up many times. The chain has TRBV18 and TRBJ2-7; TRBD2 matches at 7 bases. From germline, CDR1 is KGHSH and CDR2 LQKENI. The V and J ends lost 5 bases and 6 bases, in that order; junction bases with no gene match: 7. The CDR3 has 13 amino acids. The CDR3 sequence is CASSLSREGEQYV. The CDR3 DNA sequence: TGTGCCAGCTCATTAAGCAGGGAGGGCGAGCAGTACGTC.

Ten or more counts support this clonotype. The genes are TRBV27 and TRBJ1-5, with 7 bases aligning to TRBD1. Germline values: CDR1 MNHEY, CDR2 SMNVEV (reference sequence). After removal of 8 bases from V and 6 bases from J, the junction contained 13 bases not matched to a gene. The CDR3 totals 15 residues. The CDR3 spells CASPKRGGSCQPQHF. In DNA form, the CDR3 reads TGTGCCAGCCCAAAGCGAGGGGGCAGCTGTCAGCCCCAGCATTTT.

This clonotype was seen ten or more times. The chain couples TRBV6-2 or TRBV6-3 to TRBJ2-1, with 9 bases that match TRBD2. The CDR3 runs to 19 residues. V gave up 0 bases and J gave up 6 bases; unmatched junction bases: 15. Germline CDR1 reads MNHEY; CDR2 reads SVGEGT. The DNA for the CDR3 is TGTGCCAGCAGTTACTCTCCGATAGGGGTCCGAGCGGGGGGCAATGAGCAGTTCTTC. Protein: CASSYSPIGVRAGGNEQFF.

This clonotype came up many times. The genes are TRBV28 and TRBJ1-3, with no clear D. From germline, CDR1 is MDHEN and CDR2 SYDVKM. Trimming removed 3 bases at V and 0 bases at J, with 12 bases between. The CDR3 is 16 amino acids. The CDR3 loop reads CASSLFSGVSGNTIYF. CDR3 nucleotides: TGTGCCAGCAGTTTGTTTAGCGGGGTCTCTGGAAACACCATATATTTT. Complete variable domain (other parts from reference TRBV28 and TRBJ1-3): DVKVTQSSRYLVKRTGEKVFLECVQDMDHENMFWYRQDPGLGLRLIYFSYDVKMKEKGDIPEGYSVSREKKERFSLILESASTNQTSMYLCASSLFSGVSGNTIYFGEGSWLTVV.

This clonotype occurred many times. This chain joins TRBV5-6 and TRBJ2-5; 9 bases align to TRBD2. CDR3 length: 17 amino acids. V lost 0 bases to trimming and J lost 7 bases; unmatched junction nucleotides: 13. Germline values: CDR1 SGHDT, CDR2 YYEEEE. The CDR3 protein is CASSLEGGRGGRGTQYF. Here the CDR3 DNA reads TGTGCCAGCAGCTTGGAAGGTGGGCGGGGGGGCCGCGGGACCCAGTACTTC.

At least ten counts were recorded for this clonotype. The chain is built from TRBV20-1 and TRBJ2-3; 8 bases agree with TRBD2. With V trimmed by 5 bases and J by 0 bases, 7 bases remained unmatched. Germline CDR1 is DFQATT and CDR2 is SNEGSKA (reference sequence). The CDR3 loop spans 15 amino acids. Written as DNA, the CDR3 is TGCAGTGCTCCCTACGGGGGGGCTAGCACAGATACGCAGTATTTT. Residues: CSAPYGGASTDTQYF.

This clonotype was counted many times. The chain links TRBV18 to TRBJ1-5, with 9 positions matching TRBD1. CDR3 size: 17 residues. Germline trimming cut 2 bases from V and 5 bases from J; bases unmatched to any gene: 10. Germline assignment: CDR1 KGHSH and CDR2 LQKENI. The CDR3 DNA reads TGTGCCAGCTCACCAGTCGCGCGACAGGGGGGGGATCAGCCCCAGCATTTT. Translation gives CASSPVARQGGDQPQHF.

Ten or more counts support this clonotype. The CDR3 sequence is CASSFRLAGAVDEQFF. CDR3 DNA sequence: TGTGCCAGCAGTTTTAGGCTAGCGGGAGCAGTGGATGAGCAGTTCTTC. The V call is TRBV12-3 or TRBV12-4, the J call TRBJ2-1; 10 positions agree with TRBD2. V lost 3 bases, J lost 8 bases, and 10 bases stayed unmatched. This CDR3 region has 16 residues.